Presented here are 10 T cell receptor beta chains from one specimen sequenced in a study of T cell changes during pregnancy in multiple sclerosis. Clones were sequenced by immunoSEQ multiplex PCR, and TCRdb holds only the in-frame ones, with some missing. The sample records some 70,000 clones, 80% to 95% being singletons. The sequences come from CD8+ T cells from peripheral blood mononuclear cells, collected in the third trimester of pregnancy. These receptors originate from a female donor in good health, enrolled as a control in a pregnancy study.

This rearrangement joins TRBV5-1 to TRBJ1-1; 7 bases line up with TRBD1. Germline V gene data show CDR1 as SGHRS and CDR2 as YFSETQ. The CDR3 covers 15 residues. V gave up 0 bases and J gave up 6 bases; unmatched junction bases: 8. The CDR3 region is CASSLVGDRGAEAFF. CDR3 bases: TGCGCCAGCAGCTTGGTCGGGGACAGAGGCGCTGAAGCTTTCTTT.

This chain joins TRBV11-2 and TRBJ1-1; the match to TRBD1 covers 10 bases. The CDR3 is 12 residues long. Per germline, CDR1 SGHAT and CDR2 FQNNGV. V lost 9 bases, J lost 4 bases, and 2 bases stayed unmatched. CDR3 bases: TGTGCCAGTCGGACAGGGGGCACTGAAGCTTTCTTT. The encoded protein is CASRTGGTEAFF.

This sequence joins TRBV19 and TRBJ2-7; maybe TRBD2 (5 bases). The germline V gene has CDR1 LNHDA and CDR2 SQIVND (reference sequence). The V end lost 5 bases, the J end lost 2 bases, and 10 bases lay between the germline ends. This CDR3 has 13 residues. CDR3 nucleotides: TGTGCCAGTAGTTTTGGGAGCGCCTACGAGCAGTACTTC. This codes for CASSFGSAYEQYF. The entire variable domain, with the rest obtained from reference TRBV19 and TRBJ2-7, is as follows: DGGITQSPKYLFRKEGQNVTLSCEQNLNHDAMYWYRQDPGQGLRLIYYSQIVNDFQKGDIAEGYSVSREKKESFPLTVTSAQKNPTAFYLCASSFGSAYEQYFGPGTRLTVT.

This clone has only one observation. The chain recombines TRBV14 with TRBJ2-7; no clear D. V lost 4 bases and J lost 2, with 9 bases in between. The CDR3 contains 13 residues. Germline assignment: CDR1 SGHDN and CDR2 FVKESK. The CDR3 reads CASSPDLAYEQYF. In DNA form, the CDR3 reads TGTGCCAGCAGCCCCGACCTAGCCTACGAGCAGTACTTC.

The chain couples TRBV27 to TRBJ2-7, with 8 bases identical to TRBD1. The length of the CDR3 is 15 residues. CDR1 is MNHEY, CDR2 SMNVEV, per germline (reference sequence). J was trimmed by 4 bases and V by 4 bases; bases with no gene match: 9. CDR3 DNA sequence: TGTGCCAGCAGTTCCCTTCCCAGGGGGCTTTACGAGCAGTACTTC. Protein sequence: CASSSLPRGLYEQYF.

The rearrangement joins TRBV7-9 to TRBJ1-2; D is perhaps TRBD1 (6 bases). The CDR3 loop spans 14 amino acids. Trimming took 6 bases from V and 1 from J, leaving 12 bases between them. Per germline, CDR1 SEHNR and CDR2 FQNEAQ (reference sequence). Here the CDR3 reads CASRPGRGNYGYTF. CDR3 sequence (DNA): TGTGCCAGCAGACCGGGCAGGGGTAACTATGGCTACACCTTC. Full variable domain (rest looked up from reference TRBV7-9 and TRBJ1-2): DTGVSQNPRHKITKRGQNVTFRCDPISEHNRLYWYRQTLGQGPEFLTYFQNEAQLEKSRLLSDRFSAERPKGSFSTLEIQRTEQGDSAMYLCASRPGRGNYGYTFGSGTRLTVV.

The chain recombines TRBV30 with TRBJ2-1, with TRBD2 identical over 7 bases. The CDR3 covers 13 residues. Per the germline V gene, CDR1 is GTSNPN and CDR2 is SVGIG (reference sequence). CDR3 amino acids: CASCRGEYNEQFF. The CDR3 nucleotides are TGTGCTTCGTGCCGGGGGGAGTACAATGAGCAGTTCTTC.

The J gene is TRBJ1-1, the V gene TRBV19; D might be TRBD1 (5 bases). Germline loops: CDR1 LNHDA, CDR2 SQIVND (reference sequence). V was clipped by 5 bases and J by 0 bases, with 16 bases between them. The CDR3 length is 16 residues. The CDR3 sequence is CASSFLAQGLNTEAFF. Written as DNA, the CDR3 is TGTGCCAGTAGTTTCTTAGCCCAGGGCCTGAACACTGAAGCTTTCTTT. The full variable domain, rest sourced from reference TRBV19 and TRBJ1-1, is DGGITQSPKYLFRKEGQNVTLSCEQNLNHDAMYWYRQDPGQGLRLIYYSQIVNDFQKGDIAEGYSVSREKKESFPLTVTSAQKNPTAFYLCASSFLAQGLNTEAFFGQGTRLTVV.

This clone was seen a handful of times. The CDR3 nucleotides read TGTGCCAGCAGTACCGCGGGCAAGAGGCTGTTTTTT. Translation: CASSTAGKRLFF. The chain uses TRBV6-6 and TRBJ2-2, with D possibly TRBD2 on 5 matching bases. The CDR3 runs to 12 residues. Germline V gives CDR1 MNHNY, CDR2 SVGAGI (reference sequence). V was cut by 5 bases and J by 13 bases, with 14 bases left in between.

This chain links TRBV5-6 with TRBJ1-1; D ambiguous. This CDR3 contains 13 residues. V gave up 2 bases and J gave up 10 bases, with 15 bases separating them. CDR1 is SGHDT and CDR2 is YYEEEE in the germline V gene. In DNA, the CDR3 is TGTGCCAGCAGCTTCGACCGAATCAGAGGAGCTTTCTTT. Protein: CASSFDRIRGAFF.